Detailed here is one T cell receptor beta chain. Antigen: not known. With 60 Vbeta and 13 Jbeta primers, the PCR was carried out. Sequencing used immunoSEQ multiplex PCR; TCRdb keeps in-frame clones, though not all of them. In the table there are approximately 200,000 clones, about 81% of which are singletons. In germline, CDR1 is LNHDA, CDR2 SQIVND (reference sequence). The trim removed 4 bases at V and 6 bases at J, leaving 3 bases unmatched. There are 14 residues in the CDR3. These data come from a study of cytomegalovirus exposure and HLA in healthy donors. Findings and caveats of the study: Reports showed the classifier diagnosing cytomegalovirus status with high specificity and sensitivity. From TCR beta sequences, most subjects' HLA-A and HLA-B alleles were reportedly predicted accurately.

Sequences were obtained from PBMCs. This chain uses TRBV19 with TRBJ1-5, with 10 bases matching TRBD1. The sequence derives from a man aged 25-45 years in good health and CMV-seropositive. CDR3 residues: CASSTTGGGQPQHF. The DNA of the CDR3 is TGTGCCAGTAGTACGACAGGGGGCGGTCAGCCCCAGCATTTT.